This TCR beta chain was retrieved from a study of shared clonotypes between healthy human individuals. As concerns this clone: Its target is not known.

The study's findings and limits: Memory subsets generally showed lower estimated richness than naive subsets.

Measured with immunoSEQ multiplex PCR; TCRdb has only the in-frame clones, and not every one. The sample lists over a million clones, approximately 98.5% occurring once. The material sequenced was naive CD4+ T cells sorted from blood. Subset given: CD45RA+ positively selected. The TCR sequence derives from a man younger than 45 in good health.

This CDR3 is CASSELPGLAGVSEQFF. The CDR3 nucleotides are TGTGCCAGCAGCGAGCTGCCGGGACTAGCGGGAGTTAGTGAGCAGTTCTTC. The chain employs TRBV9 and TRBJ2-1, with 14 positions matching TRBD2. Germline V CDR1 and CDR2: SGDLS, YYNGEE. The CDR3 spans 17 residues. V gave up 3 bases and J gave up 9 bases; unmatched junction bases: 11.